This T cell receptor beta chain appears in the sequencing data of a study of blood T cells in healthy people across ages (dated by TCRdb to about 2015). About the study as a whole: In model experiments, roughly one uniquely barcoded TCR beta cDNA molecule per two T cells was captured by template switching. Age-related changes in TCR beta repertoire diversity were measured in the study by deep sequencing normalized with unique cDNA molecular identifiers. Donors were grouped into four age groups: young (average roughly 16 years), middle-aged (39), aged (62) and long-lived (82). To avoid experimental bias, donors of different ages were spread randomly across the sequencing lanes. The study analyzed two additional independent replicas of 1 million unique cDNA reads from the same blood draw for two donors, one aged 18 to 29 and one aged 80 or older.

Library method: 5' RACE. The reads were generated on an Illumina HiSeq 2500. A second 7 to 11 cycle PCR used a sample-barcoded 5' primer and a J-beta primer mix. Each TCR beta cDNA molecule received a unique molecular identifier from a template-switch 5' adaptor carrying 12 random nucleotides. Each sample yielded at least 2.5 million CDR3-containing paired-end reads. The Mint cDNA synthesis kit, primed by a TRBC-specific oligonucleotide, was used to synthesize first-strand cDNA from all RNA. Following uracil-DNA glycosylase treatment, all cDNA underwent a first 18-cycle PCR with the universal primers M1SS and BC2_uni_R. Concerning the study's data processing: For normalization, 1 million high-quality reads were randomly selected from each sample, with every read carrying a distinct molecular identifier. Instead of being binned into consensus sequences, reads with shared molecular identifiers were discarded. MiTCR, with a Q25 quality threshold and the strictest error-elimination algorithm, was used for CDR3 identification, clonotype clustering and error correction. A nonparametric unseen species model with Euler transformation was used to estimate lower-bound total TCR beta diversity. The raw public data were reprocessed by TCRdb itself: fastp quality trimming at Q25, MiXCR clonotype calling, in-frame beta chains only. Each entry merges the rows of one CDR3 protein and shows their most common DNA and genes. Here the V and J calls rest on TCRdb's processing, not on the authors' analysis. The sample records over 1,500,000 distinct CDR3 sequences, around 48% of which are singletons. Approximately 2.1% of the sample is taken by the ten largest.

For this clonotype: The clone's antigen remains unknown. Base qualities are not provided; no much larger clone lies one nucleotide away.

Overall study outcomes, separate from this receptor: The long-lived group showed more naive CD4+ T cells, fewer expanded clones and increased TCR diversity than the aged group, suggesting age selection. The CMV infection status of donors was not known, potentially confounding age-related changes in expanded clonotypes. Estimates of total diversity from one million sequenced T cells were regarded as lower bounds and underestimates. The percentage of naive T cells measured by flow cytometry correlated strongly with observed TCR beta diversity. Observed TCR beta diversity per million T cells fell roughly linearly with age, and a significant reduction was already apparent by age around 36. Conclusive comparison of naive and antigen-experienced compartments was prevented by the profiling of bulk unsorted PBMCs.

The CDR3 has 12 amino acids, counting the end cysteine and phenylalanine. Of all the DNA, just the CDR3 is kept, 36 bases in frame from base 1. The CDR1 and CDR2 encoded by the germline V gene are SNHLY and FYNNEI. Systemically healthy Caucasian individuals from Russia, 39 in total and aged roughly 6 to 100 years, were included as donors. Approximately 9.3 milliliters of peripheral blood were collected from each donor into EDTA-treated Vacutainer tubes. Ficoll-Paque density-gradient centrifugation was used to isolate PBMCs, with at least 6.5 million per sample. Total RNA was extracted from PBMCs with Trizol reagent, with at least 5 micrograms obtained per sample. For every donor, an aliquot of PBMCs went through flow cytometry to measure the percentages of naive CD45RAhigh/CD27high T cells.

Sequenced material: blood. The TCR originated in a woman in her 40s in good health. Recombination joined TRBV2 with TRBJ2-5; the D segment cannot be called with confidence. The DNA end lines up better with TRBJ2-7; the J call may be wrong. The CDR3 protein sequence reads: CASRIATYEQYF. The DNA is TGTGCCAGCAGGATCGCAACTTACGAGCAGTACTTC.